Below, 7 T cell receptor beta chains from the same sample are listed, as sequenced in a study of Ad26.COV2.S vaccination and SARS-CoV-2 variants. The table came from immunoSEQ multiplex PCR; TCRdb's copy has only in-frame clones and leaves some out. The top ten clones hold 3.9% of a sample with about 350,000 clones, about 91% of them seen once. Sample: peripheral blood, taken after recovery from COVID-19. Source of these receptors: a human donor who had recovered from COVID-19.

The chain carries TRBV3-1 (or the pseudogene TRBV3-2) and TRBJ1-6, with TRBD1 identical over 7 bases. The CDR3 sequence is 15 residues long. From germline, CDR1 is LGHDT and CDR2 YNNKEL (reference sequence). Trimming took 4 bases from V and 8 from J; bases not matched to a gene: 8. CDR3 sequence (DNA): TGTGCCAGCAGCCCCAGGGAGGGGGCGGATTCACCCCTCCACTTT. This encodes CASSPREGADSPLHF.

The rearrangement joins TRBV13 to TRBJ2-7; D may be TRBD1 (5 bases). Per the germline V gene, CDR1 is PRHDT and CDR2 is FYEKMQ (reference sequence). V dropped 0 bases and J dropped 2 bases, with 14 bases sitting between them. The CDR3 covers 16 residues. This CDR3 reads CASSLGLGARPYEQYF. In DNA form, the CDR3 reads TGTGCCAGCAGCTTAGGCCTAGGGGCGCGGCCCTACGAGCAGTACTTC.

A single count supports this clone. The chain links TRBV4-3 to TRBJ2-1; 9 bases agree with TRBD2. The CDR3 has 16 amino acids. Germline V gene lookup returns CDR1 LGHNA and CDR2 YSLEER. V shed 3 bases, J shed 2 bases, and the junction held 5 bases outside the gene matches. The CDR3 bases are TGCGCCAGCAGCCACCCCATAGCGGGAGCCTACAATGAGCAGTTCTTC. Protein: CASSHPIAGAYNEQFF.

Only one count was recorded for this clone. A junction end diverges from the germline sequence, so it may reflect a read error. The chain uses TRBV5-4 and TRBJ2-3; D uncertain. CDR1 is SGHNT, CDR2 YYREEE, per germline (reference sequence). CDR3 length: 15 residues. The CDR3 reads CASSLGSQPVDAQYF. CDR3 sequence (DNA): TGTGCCAGCAGCTTGGGGTCCCAGCCCGTAGATGCGCAGTATTTT.

This rearrangement joins TRBV19 to TRBJ1-1, with a weak D call TRBD1 (6 bases). CDR3 length: 15 residues. CDR1 and CDR2 from the germline V gene are LNHDA and SQIVND (reference sequence). Trimming pared 4 bases from V and 6 bases from J, leaving 18 bases between. The CDR3 reads CASSKHRERDAEAFF. In DNA, the CDR3 is TGTGCCAGTAGTAAACACAGGGAGCGGGACGCTGAAGCTTTCTTT.

The J gene is TRBJ1-1, the V gene TRBV6-2 or TRBV6-3; TRBD1 agrees at 8 bases. Germline loops: CDR1 MNHEY, CDR2 SVGEGT. Unmatched junction bases numbered 8, after V lost 2 bases and J lost 0 bases. The CDR3 covers 17 residues. The CDR3: CASSYPGTGPLNTEAFF. The CDR3 coding sequence is TGTGCCAGCAGTTACCCCGGGACAGGACCTCTGAACACTGAAGCTTTCTTT.

This sequence joins TRBV6-5 and TRBJ1-5; a possible D gene is TRBD1 (6 bases). The CDR3 spans 16 residues. Trimming left V 2 bases short and J 5 bases short, with 16 bases between. The germline V gene has CDR1 MNHEY and CDR2 SVGAGI. The CDR3 nucleotides are TGTGCCAGCAGTTACACCCCTACAGGGCCCCATCAGCCCCAGCATTTT. This translates into CASSYTPTGPHQPQHF.